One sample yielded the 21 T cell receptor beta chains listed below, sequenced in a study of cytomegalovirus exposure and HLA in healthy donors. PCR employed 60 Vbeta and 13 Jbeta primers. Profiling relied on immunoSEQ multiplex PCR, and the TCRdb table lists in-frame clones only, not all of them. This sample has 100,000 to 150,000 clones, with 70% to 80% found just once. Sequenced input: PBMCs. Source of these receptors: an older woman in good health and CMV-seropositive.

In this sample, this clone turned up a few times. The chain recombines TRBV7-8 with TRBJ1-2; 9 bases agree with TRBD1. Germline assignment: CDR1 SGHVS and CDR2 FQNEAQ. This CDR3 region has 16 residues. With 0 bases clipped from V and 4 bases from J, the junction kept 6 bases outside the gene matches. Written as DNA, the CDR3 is TGTGCCAGCAGCTTAGCGGGATTGGACAGGGGCTATGGCTACACCTTC. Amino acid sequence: CASSLAGLDRGYGYTF.

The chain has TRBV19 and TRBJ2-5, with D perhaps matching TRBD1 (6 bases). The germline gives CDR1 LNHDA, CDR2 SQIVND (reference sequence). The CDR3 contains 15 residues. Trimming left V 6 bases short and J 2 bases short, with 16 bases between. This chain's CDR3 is CASSPMWTDQETQYF. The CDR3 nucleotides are TGTGCCAGTAGCCCCATGTGGACAGATCAAGAGACCCAGTACTTC.

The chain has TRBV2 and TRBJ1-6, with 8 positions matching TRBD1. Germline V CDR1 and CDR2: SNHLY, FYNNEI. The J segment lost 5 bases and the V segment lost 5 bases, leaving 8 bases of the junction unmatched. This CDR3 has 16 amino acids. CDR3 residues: CASSLSGGTNNSPLHF. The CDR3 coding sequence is TGTGCCAGCAGTTTATCAGGGGGCACTAATAATTCACCCCTCCACTTT.

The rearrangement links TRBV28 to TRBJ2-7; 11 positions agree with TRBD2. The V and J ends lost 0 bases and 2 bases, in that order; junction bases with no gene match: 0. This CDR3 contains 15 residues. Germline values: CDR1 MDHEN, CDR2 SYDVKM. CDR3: CASSLWTSGAYEQYF. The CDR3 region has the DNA TGTGCCAGCAGTTTATGGACTAGCGGGGCCTACGAGCAGTACTTC.

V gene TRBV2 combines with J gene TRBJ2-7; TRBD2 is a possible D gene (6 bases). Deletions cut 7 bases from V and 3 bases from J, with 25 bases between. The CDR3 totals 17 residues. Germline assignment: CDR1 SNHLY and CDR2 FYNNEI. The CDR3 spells CASNAGIIGGRSYEQYF. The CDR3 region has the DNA TGTGCCAGCAACGCGGGGATAATTGGCGGGCGAAGCTACGAGCAGTACTTC.

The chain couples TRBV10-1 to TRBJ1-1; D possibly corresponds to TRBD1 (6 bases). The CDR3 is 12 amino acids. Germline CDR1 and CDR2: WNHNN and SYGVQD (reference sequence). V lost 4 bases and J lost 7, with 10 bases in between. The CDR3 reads CASSGDRIEAFF. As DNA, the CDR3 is TGCGCCAGCAGTGGTGACAGGATTGAAGCTTTCTTT.

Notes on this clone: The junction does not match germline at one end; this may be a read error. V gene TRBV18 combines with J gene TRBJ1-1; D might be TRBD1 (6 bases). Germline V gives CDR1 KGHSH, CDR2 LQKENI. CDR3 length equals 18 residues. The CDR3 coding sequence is TGTGCCAGCGACGACGGCCTAGGGACAAGTTTGTTGAAAACTGAAGCTTTCTTT. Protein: CASDDGLGTSLLKTEAFF.

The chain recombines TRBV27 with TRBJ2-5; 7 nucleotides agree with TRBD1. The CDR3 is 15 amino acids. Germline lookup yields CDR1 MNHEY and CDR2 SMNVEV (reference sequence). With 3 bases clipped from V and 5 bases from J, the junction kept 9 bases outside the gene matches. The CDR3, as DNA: TGTGCCAGCAGTTTTGATAGGGGGCGCCAGGAGACCCAGTACTTC. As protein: CASSFDRGRQETQYF.

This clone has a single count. The CDR3 is CASSEDSGTALWDTQYF. The CDR3 DNA follows: TGTGCCAGCAGTGAGGACAGTGGGACAGCCCTTTGGGATACGCAGTATTTT. This chain uses TRBV6-1 with TRBJ2-3; TRBD1 matches at 7 bases. The CDR3 runs 17 residues. J gave up 6 bases and V 3 bases, and 15 bases lay outside the gene matches. The germline gives CDR1 MNHNS, CDR2 SASEGT.

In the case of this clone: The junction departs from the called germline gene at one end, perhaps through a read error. The DNA for the CDR3 is TGTTCCAGCAGTGCCCAGGGATTCTACTCTGGAAACACCATATATTTT. This encodes CSSSAQGFYSGNTIYF. This chain links TRBV7-9 with TRBJ1-3; perhaps TRBD1 as D (5 bases). Germline V lookup: CDR1 SEHNR, CDR2 FQNEAQ (reference sequence). The CDR3 is 16 amino acids.

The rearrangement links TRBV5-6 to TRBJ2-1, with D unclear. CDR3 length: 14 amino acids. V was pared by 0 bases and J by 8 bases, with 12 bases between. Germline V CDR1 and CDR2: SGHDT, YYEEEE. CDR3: CASSLGVLAHEQFF. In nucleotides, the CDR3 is TGTGCCAGCAGCTTGGGGGTCTTAGCACATGAGCAGTTCTTC.

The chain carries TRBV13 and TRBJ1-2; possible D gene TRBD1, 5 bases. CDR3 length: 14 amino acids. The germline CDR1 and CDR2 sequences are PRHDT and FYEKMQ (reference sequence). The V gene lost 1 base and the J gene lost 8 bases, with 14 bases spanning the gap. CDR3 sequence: CASSLEGQGKGYTF. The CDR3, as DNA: TGTGCCAGCAGCTTAGAGGGGCAGGGTAAAGGCTACACCTTC.

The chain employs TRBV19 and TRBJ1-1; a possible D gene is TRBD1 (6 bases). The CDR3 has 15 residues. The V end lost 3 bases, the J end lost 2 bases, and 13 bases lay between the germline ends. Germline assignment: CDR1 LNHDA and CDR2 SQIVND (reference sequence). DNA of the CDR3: TGTGCCAGTAGTATGAAGCAGGGGAGAAACACTGAAGCTTTCTTT. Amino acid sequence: CASSMKQGRNTEAFF.

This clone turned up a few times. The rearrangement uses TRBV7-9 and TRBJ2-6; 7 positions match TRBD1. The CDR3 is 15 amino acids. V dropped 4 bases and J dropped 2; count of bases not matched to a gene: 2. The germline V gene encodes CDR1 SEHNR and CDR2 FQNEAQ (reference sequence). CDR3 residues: CASSSTGAGANVLTF. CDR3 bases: TGTGCCAGCAGCTCCACAGGGGCTGGGGCCAACGTCCTGACTTTC.

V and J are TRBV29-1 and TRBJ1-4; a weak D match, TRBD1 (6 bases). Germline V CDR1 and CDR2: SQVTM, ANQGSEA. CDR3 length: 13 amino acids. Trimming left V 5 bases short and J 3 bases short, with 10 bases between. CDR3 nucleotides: TGCAGCGTTCATCAGGGGTCTAATGAAAAACTGTTTTTT. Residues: CSVHQGSNEKLFF.

CDR3 sequence: CANPQGQGYGYTF. CDR3 nucleotides: TGTGCCAACCCCCAGGGGCAGGGCTATGGCTACACCTTC. The V gene is TRBV2, the J gene TRBJ1-2, with D tentatively TRBD1 (6 bases). Trimming shortened V by 10 bases and J by 4 bases, and 16 bases separated the two germline ends. The CDR3 has 13 residues. Per the germline V gene, CDR1 is SNHLY and CDR2 is FYNNEI.

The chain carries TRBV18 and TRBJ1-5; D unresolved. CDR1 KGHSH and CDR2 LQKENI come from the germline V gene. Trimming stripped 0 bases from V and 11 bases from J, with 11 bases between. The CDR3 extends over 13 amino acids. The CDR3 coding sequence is TGTGCCAGCTCACCACCGAGGAGCCGCGCCCAGCATTTT. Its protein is CASSPPRSRAQHF.

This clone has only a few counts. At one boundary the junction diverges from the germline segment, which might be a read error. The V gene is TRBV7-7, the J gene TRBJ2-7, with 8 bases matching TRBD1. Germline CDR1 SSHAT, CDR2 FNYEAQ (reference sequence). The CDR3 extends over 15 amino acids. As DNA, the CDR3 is TGTGCTAGCAGCTTAGGCTCCGGGACAGGCGACGAGCAGTACTTC. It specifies CASSLGSGTGDEQYF.

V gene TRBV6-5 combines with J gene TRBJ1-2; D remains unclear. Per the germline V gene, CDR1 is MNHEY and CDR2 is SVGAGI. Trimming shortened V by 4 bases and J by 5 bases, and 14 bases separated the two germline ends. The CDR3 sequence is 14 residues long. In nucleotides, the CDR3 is TGTGCCAGCAGTTCGGGGAACTCTGTGTATGGCTACACCTTC. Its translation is CASSSGNSVYGYTF.

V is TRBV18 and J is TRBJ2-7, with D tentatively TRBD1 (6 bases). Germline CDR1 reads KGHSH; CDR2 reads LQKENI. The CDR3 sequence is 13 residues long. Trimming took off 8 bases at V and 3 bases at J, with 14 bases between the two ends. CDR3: CASGGGRVYEQYF. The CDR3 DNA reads TGTGCCAGCGGTGGGGGCAGGGTCTACGAGCAGTACTTC.

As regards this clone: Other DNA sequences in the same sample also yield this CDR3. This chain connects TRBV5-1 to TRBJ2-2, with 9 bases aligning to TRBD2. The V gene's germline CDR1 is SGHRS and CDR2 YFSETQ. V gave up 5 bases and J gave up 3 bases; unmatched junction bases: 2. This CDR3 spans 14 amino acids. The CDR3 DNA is TGCGCCAGCAGGGGACTAGCAGACACCGGGGAGCTGTTTTTT. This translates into CASRGLADTGELFF.